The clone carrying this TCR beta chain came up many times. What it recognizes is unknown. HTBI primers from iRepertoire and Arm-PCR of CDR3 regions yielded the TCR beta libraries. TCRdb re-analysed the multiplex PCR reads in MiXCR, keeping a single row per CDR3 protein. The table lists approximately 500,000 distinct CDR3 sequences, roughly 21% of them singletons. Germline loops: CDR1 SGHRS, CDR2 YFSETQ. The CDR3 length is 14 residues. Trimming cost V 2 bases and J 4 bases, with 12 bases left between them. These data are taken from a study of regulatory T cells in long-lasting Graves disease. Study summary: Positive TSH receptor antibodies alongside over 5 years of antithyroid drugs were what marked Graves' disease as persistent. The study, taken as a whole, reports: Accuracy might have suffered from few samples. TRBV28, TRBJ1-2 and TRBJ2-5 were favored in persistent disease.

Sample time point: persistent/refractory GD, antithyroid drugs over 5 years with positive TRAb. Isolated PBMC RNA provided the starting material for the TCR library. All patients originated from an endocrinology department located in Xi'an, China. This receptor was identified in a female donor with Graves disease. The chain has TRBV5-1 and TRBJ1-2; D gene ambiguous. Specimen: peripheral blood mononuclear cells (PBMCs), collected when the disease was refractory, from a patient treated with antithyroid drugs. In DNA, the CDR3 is TGCGCCAGCAGCTTCGAACCCTCTACCTATGGCTACACCTTC. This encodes CASSFEPSTYGYTF.